This T cell receptor beta chain came from a study of shared clonotypes between healthy human individuals. In the study overall: Two women and a few men aged 18 to 49 made up the donors. Per donor, three plates held CD4 naive cells, three held CD4 memory, two held CD8 naive and one held CD8 memory.

This CDR3 is 14 amino acids long. The germline gives CDR1 MNHEY, CDR2 SMNVEV (reference sequence). Trimming pared 1 base from V and 0 bases from J, leaving 7 bases between. TCRdb's copy holds only in-frame clones and misses some; the assay was immunoSEQ multiplex PCR. The data contain 1.5 million to 2.5 million clones, just under 95% of them seen just once; the ten biggest clones take up less than 1.5%. Comments on this clone: No antigen is known for it.

CD8 cells regarded as naive lacked CD45RO, were positively chosen for CCR7, and omitted terminally differentiated effector memory CD45RA+ cells. Notes on the study in general: When compared with the clonotypes that were shared by all four sorted-subset donors, the non-shared clonotypes turned out to have lower generation probabilities.

V and J are TRBV27 and TRBJ2-7; D unresolved. Sequenced sample: naive CD8+ T cells sorted from blood. The sequence derives from a man between 18 and 35 years old in good health. The CDR3 coding sequence is TGTGCCAGCAGTTTATTGTTCGGCTCCTACGAGCAGTACTTC. Translated: CASSLLFGSYEQYF.